The clone carrying this T cell receptor (beta chain) appeared many times. This specimen comes from a study of CD8 T cells in ankylosing spondylitis. The germline V gene encodes CDR1 LGHNA and CDR2 YSLEER. The length of the CDR3 is 14 residues. V was clipped by 0 bases and J by 7 bases, with 10 bases between them. MiXCR was run by TCRdb on the 5' RACE reads, yielding one entry per CDR3 protein. The sample shows some 180,000 distinct CDR3 sequences, over 15% of them seen only once. The TCR sequence derives from a male donor aged 10-30 years with ankylosing spondylitis or in good health (not recorded which). The J gene is TRBJ2-1, the V gene TRBV4-3, with a possible D match to TRBD2 (5 bases). What was sequenced was blood, either unsorted or a sorted T cell fraction (not recorded which). The CDR3 nucleotides read TGCGCCAGCAGCCAAGAGTCGGGAATGAATGAGCAGTTCTTC. Its protein product is CASSQESGMNEQFF.